These 11 T cell receptor beta chains were sequenced from one sample in a study of identical twins. TCRdb ran MiXCR on the 5' RACE reads and lists one entry per CDR3 protein. The repertoire holds 1.5 million to 2 million distinct CDR3 sequences, with roughly a third as singletons. The specimen was cord blood. Receptors originate from a newborn girl in good health.

The V gene is TRBV29-1, the J gene TRBJ2-7, with no clear D. CDR1 and CDR2 (germline): SQVTM, ANQGSEA. V lost 4 bases and J lost 2, with 12 bases in between. CDR3 size: 13 residues. CDR3 residues: CSVASPSPYEQYF. In DNA form, the CDR3 reads TGCAGCGTTGCGTCCCCTTCGCCCTACGAGCAGTACTTC.

There are many counts of this clonotype. The CDR3 loop reads CSVGTGTYEQYF. The DNA for the CDR3 is TGCAGCGTCGGGACTGGGACCTACGAGCAGTACTTC. The chain employs TRBV29-1 and TRBJ2-7; D perhaps matches TRBD2 (6 bases). The CDR3 has 12 amino acids. V dropped 6 bases and J dropped 2 bases, with 11 bases sitting between them. The germline V gene has CDR1 SQVTM and CDR2 ANQGSEA.

As concerns this clonotype: A much bigger clone sits one base away, suggesting this may be a read error. The rearrangement uses TRBV4-2 and TRBJ2-7; TRBD1 matches at 7 bases. The CDR3 has 15 residues. The junction had 12 bases not matched to a gene; V was cut back by 3 bases and J by 7 bases. Germline values: CDR1 LGHNA, CDR2 YNFKEQ. CDR3 amino acids: CASSHEGGSYNEQYF. The CDR3 coding sequence is TGTGCCAGCAGCCACGAAGGGGGCTCCTACAATGAGCAGTACTTC.

J is TRBJ2-7 and V is TRBV7-8; the D gene is possibly TRBD1 (5 bases). With 5 bases removed from V and 7 bases from J, the gap between germline ends came to 24 bases. The CDR3 length is 16 residues. Germline CDR1 reads SGHVS; CDR2 reads FQNEAQ. CDR3 amino acids: CASSPSTGRTYNEQYF. The CDR3 region has the DNA TGTGCCAGCAGCCCCTCCACAGGTAGAACTTACAATGAGCAGTACTTC. The complete variable domain, with remaining parts taken from reference TRBV7-8 and TRBJ2-7, reads GAGVSQSPRYKVAKRGQDVALRCDPISGHVSLFWYQQALGQGPEFLTYFQNEAQLDKSGLPSDRFFAERPEGSVSTLKIQRTQQEDSAVYLCASSPSTGRTYNEQYFGPGTRLTVT.

In its sample, this clonotype was seen a few times. This chain connects TRBV20-1 to TRBJ2-3, with 7 bases matching TRBD2. Trimming cost V 3 bases and J 2 bases; bases outside gene matches: 11. CDR1 and CDR2 (germline): DFQATT, SNEGSKA (reference sequence). This CDR3 contains 16 residues. The CDR3, as DNA: TGCAGTGCTAGGGGGGGGACTGACTTTTACACAGATACGCAGTATTTT. Translation gives CSARGGTDFYTDTQYF.

The count of this clonotype is one. The chain is built from TRBV5-1 and TRBJ2-5, with 9 nucleotides matching TRBD2. Trimming at V came to 2 bases and at J to 4 bases, leaving 3 bases not matched to a gene. CDR3 length equals 14 residues. Germline CDR1 SGHRS, CDR2 YFSETQ. CDR3 loop: CASSFQRGVETQYF. The DNA for the CDR3 is TGCGCCAGCAGCTTCCAGCGGGGGGTAGAGACCCAGTACTTC.

The chain carries TRBV6-6 and TRBJ2-3; TRBD1 agrees at 7 bases. With 0 bases clipped from V and 8 bases from J, the junction kept 8 bases outside the gene matches. The germline V gene encodes CDR1 MNHNY and CDR2 SVGAGI (reference sequence). The CDR3 spans 15 residues. The CDR3 region is CASSYSGEGAGTQYF. As DNA, the CDR3 is TGTGCCAGCAGTTACTCGGGAGAGGGGGCAGGTACGCAGTATTTT.

The chain couples TRBV3-1 to TRBJ2-7; 10 bases align to TRBD2. This CDR3 comprises 15 residues. V lost 5 bases, J lost 6 bases, and 10 bases stayed unmatched. Germline loops: CDR1 LGHDT, CDR2 YNNKEL (reference sequence). The DNA of the CDR3 is TGTGCCAGCAGCTCCCCCGGGACTAGCGAAGGCGAGCAGTACTTC. This codes for CASSSPGTSEGEQYF.

The chain combines TRBV5-6 with TRBJ2-7, with 10 bases identical to TRBD2. From germline, CDR1 is SGHDT and CDR2 YYEEEE. The V and J ends lost 7 bases and 4 bases, in that order; junction bases with no gene match: 5. The length of the CDR3 is 13 residues. The CDR3 loop is CASERGGRYEQYF. CDR3 DNA: TGTGCCAGCGAGCGGGGGGGCCGTTACGAGCAGTACTTC.

This clonotype has just a few counts. This chain joins TRBV20-1 and TRBJ2-3; D is perhaps TRBD1 or TRBD2 (5 bases each). Trimming left V 6 bases short and J 1 base short, with 17 bases between. Germline CDR1 DFQATT, CDR2 SNEGSKA (reference sequence). The CDR3 sequence is 15 residues long. Here the CDR3 DNA reads TGCAGTGCCGCTCGCAGGGAGAGGGGCACAGATACGCAGTATTTT. This gives the protein CSAARRERGTDTQYF.

This clonotype was counted many times. The gene calls are TRBV20-1 and TRBJ2-3; no reliable D call. CDR3 length: 12 residues. CDR1 and CDR2 (germline): DFQATT, SNEGSKA (reference sequence). The V end was cut by 3 bases, the J end by 1 base, with 5 bases between. CDR3 region: CSARVGTDTQYF. The CDR3 bases are TGCAGTGCTAGGGTGGGCACAGATACGCAGTATTTT.